This T cell receptor beta chain was captured by sequencing in a study of PD-1 blockade in classical Hodgkin lymphoma. Study conclusions and caveats: With respect to the repertoire differences, their causes, possibly disease activity or prior therapy, remain undefined.

Relapse after autologous stem cell transplantation occurred in every patient, and brentuximab vedotin exposure varied. Researchers report purifying CD4+ T cells from thawed PBMCs by magnetic negative selection. This CDR3 has 14 residues. Germline lookup yields CDR1 SGHRS and CDR2 YFSETQ. Trimming left V 0 bases short and J 1 base short, with 8 bases between. As for this clone: Its target is not known.

The method was immunoSEQ multiplex PCR; TCRdb's version includes in-frame clones alone and lacks a portion of them. The sample includes around 13,000 clones, 85% to 90% of them seen just once. Here the sequenced sample was CD4+ T cells from blood, taken at baseline. The chain employs TRBV5-1 and TRBJ2-7; D not certain. This clonotype was sampled from a human donor with classical Hodgkin lymphoma. CDR3 loop: CASSLEQKSYEQYF. CDR3 DNA: TGCGCCAGCAGCTTGGAACAGAAATCCTACGAGCAGTACTTC.